What follows are 20 T cell receptor beta chains derived from one specimen sequenced in a study of CD8+ T cells in alopecia areata. Once RNA had been extracted, it was reverse transcribed into cDNA to act as the sequencing template. Assay used: immunoSEQ multiplex PCR; TCRdb lists only in-frame clones, some missing. Among about 160,000 clones listed, around 59% were seen once. Treatment reported: oral pan-JAK inhibitor, 5-10 mg twice daily. The sequencing used CD4+ T cells sorted from blood, collected at week 24, from a patient treated with tofacitinib. The receptors originated from a human donor with alopecia areata.

V and J are TRBV7-9 and TRBJ1-5, with D perhaps matching TRBD1 (6 bases). CDR3 size: 15 residues. Trimming removed 4 bases from V and 0 bases from J, with 10 bases in between. Germline V CDR1 and CDR2: SEHNR, FQNEAQ (reference sequence). The CDR3: CASSSTGNSNQPQHF. The CDR3 DNA sequence: TGTGCCAGCAGCTCGACAGGTAATAGCAATCAGCCCCAGCATTTT. The variable domain in full, completed from reference TRBV7-9 and TRBJ1-5, reads DTGVSQNPRHKITKRGQNVTFRCDPISEHNRLYWYRQTLGQGPEFLTYFQNEAQLEKSRLLSDRFSAERPKGSFSTLEIQRTEQGDSAMYLCASSSTGNSNQPQHFGDGTRLSIL.

This rearrangement joins TRBV15 to TRBJ1-5, with D unclear. V shed 0 bases and J shed 5 bases, with 11 bases lying between them. Germline lookup yields CDR1 LNHNV and CDR2 YYDKDF (reference sequence). The CDR3 loop spans 15 amino acids. CDR3 in amino acids: CATSRDRTEYQPQHF. CDR3 nucleotide sequence: TGTGCCACCAGCAGAGATCGGACCGAATATCAGCCCCAGCATTTT. Supplemented by reference TRBV15 and TRBJ1-5, the full variable domain reads DAMVIQNPRYQVTQFGKPVTLSCSQTLNHNVMYWYQQKSSQAPKLLFHYYDKDFNNEADTPDNFQSRRPNTSFCFLDIRSPGLGDTAMYLCATSRDRTEYQPQHFGDGTRLSIL.

V usage is TRBV29-1 and J usage is TRBJ1-1; D is possibly TRBD1 (5 bases). Germline V lookup: CDR1 SQVTM, CDR2 ANQGSEA. The CDR3 is 15 residues long. Trimming stripped 4 bases from V and 0 bases from J, with 15 bases between. Written as DNA, the CDR3 is TGCAGCGTTGGACAGTCGGGCGTCTTGAACACTGAAGCTTTCTTT. This sequence encodes CSVGQSGVLNTEAFF.

This chain joins TRBV18 and TRBJ2-1; perhaps TRBD2 as D (6 bases). The ends were cut back, 6 bases at V and 9 bases at J, with 21 bases in the middle. The CDR3 contains 15 residues. CDR1 is KGHSH, CDR2 LQKENI, per germline. The CDR3 here is CASSPGTPGVGEQFF. The CDR3 coding sequence is TGTGCCAGCTCTCCCGGGACTCCGGGAGTCGGTGAGCAGTTCTTC. Complete variable domain (other parts from reference TRBV18 and TRBJ2-1): NAGVMQNPRHLVRRRGQEARLRCSPMKGHSHVYWYRQLPEEGLKFMVYLQKENIIDESGMPKERFSAEFPKEGPSILRIQQVVRGDSAAYFCASSPGTPGVGEQFFGPGTRLTVL.

This clone occurred a few times. The V and J genes are TRBV2 and TRBJ1-1, with D possibly TRBD1 on 6 matching bases. Looked up from germline, CDR1 is SNHLY and CDR2 is FYNNEI. Trimming removed 7 bases at V and 0 bases at J, with 9 bases between. The CDR3 sequence is 13 residues long. CDR3 region: CASNSGVNTEAFF. The CDR3 DNA reads as TGTGCCAGCAATTCAGGGGTGAACACTGAAGCTTTCTTT.

The genes are TRBV23-1 and TRBJ1-2, with D perhaps matching TRBD1 (6 bases). Being an ORF, TRBV23-1 has a function that is uncertain. This CDR3 has 18 residues. Trimming took off 2 bases at V and 4 bases at J, with 23 bases between the two ends. The CDR3 sequence is CASSQEEAGEFAVYGYTF. The DNA of the CDR3 is TGCGCCAGCAGTCAAGAGGAGGCAGGGGAGTTCGCGGTCTATGGCTACACCTTC.

The chain uses TRBV4-1 and TRBJ2-5, with a weak D call TRBD1 (5 bases). Germline V gene data show CDR1 as MGHRA and CDR2 as YSYEKL. V was trimmed by 0 bases and J by 5 bases, leaving 16 bases between them. The CDR3 length is 16 residues. The CDR3 nucleotides read TGCGCCAGCAGCCAAGATGGGTCAGGGCCTACCGAGACCCAGTACTTC. Protein product: CASSQDGSGPTETQYF.

This clone was counted a single time. This chain uses TRBV25-1 with TRBJ2-4; no clear D gene. CDR3 length equals 14 residues. Trimming took off 3 bases at V and 0 bases at J, with 6 bases between the two ends. CDR1 and CDR2 from the germline V gene are MGHDK and SYGVNS. CDR3 nucleotides: TGTGCCAGCAGTGATACTTTAGCCAAAAACATTCAGTACTTC. Translating it yields CASSDTLAKNIQYF.

The table lists this clone with a few counts. The V and J genes are TRBV19 and TRBJ2-4; 9 bases agree with TRBD1. The germline gives CDR1 LNHDA, CDR2 SQIVND (reference sequence). V lost 4 bases, J lost 6 bases, and 7 bases stayed unmatched. The CDR3 covers 15 residues. CDR3 sequence: CASSNTGGGRNIQYF. CDR3 DNA sequence: TGTGCCAGTAGTAATACAGGGGGCGGGAGAAACATTCAGTACTTC.

The chain couples TRBV27 to TRBJ2-3; 9 bases match TRBD1. The CDR3 loop spans 16 amino acids. Germline lookup yields CDR1 MNHEY and CDR2 SMNVEV (reference sequence). Unmatched junction bases numbered 11, after V lost 6 bases and J lost 4 bases. Written as DNA, the CDR3 is TGTGCCAGCAGCCAATGGGGGACAGGGCTTGCAGATACGCAGTATTTT. Its translation is CASSQWGTGLADTQYF.

This clone was detected only a few times. The chain uses TRBV7-9 and TRBJ1-5; 10 nucleotides align to TRBD1. This CDR3 comprises 15 residues. Germline V gene lookup returns CDR1 SEHNR and CDR2 FQNEAQ (reference sequence). Germline trimming cut 8 bases from V and 5 bases from J; bases unmatched to any gene: 9. CDR3 nucleotides: TGTGCCAGCGGAGACAGGGGGCGATATTATCAGCCCCAGCATTTT. Translation gives CASGDRGRYYQPQHF.

The chain couples TRBV2 to TRBJ1-2, with 9 bases lining up with TRBD1. With 6 bases clipped from V and 0 bases from J, the junction kept 5 bases outside the gene matches. The CDR3 runs 15 residues. Germline CDR1 reads SNHLY; CDR2 reads FYNNEI. The CDR3 sequence: CASRATGGANYGYTF. The CDR3 nucleotides are TGTGCCAGCAGGGCGACAGGGGGAGCTAACTATGGCTACACCTTC.

This chain uses TRBV25-1 with TRBJ1-5; no clear D. V lost 2 bases and J lost 3, with 8 bases in between. The CDR3 covers 14 residues. The V gene's germline CDR1 is MGHDK and CDR2 SYGVNS. This CDR3 reads CASSEVGVNQPQHF. CDR3 DNA: TGTGCCAGCAGTGAAGTGGGCGTCAATCAGCCCCAGCATTTT. Full variable domain (outside the CDR3, taken from reference TRBV25-1 and TRBJ1-5): EADIYQTPRYLVIGTGKKITLECSQTMGHDKMYWYQQDPGMELHLIHYSYGVNSTEKGDLSSESTVSRIRTEHFPLTLESARPSHTSQYLCASSEVGVNQPQHFGDGTRLSIL.

This sequence joins TRBV5-6 and TRBJ2-1; 8 bases align to TRBD1. CDR3 size: 15 residues. J lost 4 bases, V lost 4 bases, and 7 bases had no gene match. The germline CDR1 and CDR2 sequences are SGHDT and YYEEEE. The CDR3 sequence is CASSLGQGRYNEQFF. CDR3 DNA: TGTGCCAGCAGCCTCGGACAGGGACGGTACAATGAGCAGTTCTTC.

The CDR3: CASSIGSGGEAQYF. The CDR3 bases are TGTGCCAGTAGTATCGGTAGCGGGGGGGAGGCGCAGTATTTT. The V call is TRBV19, the J call TRBJ2-3; TRBD2 aligns across 11 bases. V lost 3 bases, J lost 10 bases, and 6 bases stayed unmatched. CDR1 is LNHDA, CDR2 SQIVND, per germline (reference sequence). The CDR3 covers 14 residues.

This sequence joins TRBV2 and TRBJ2-5; D is undetermined. This CDR3 contains 14 residues. CDR1 and CDR2 (germline): SNHLY, FYNNEI. Trimming stripped 6 bases from V and 0 bases from J, with 11 bases between. The CDR3 nucleotides are TGTGCCAGCAGCGTCGACAACCACCAAGAGACCCAGTACTTC. Amino acids: CASSVDNHQETQYF.

The chain combines TRBV7-2 with TRBJ1-6; D not certain. The ends were cut back, 5 bases at V and 6 bases at J, with 11 bases in the middle. This CDR3 region has 14 residues. Germline CDR1 and CDR2: SGHTA and FQGNSA. CDR3 bases: TGTGCCAGCAGCCCCACAGAGATTAATTCACCCCTCCACTTT. Translation: CASSPTEINSPLHF. The full variable domain, rest sourced from reference TRBV7-2 and TRBJ1-6, is GAGVSQSPSNKVTEKGKDVELRCDPISGHTALYWYRQSLGQGLEFLIYFQGNSAPDKSGLPSDRFSAERTGGSVSTLTIQRTQQEDSAVYLCASSPTEINSPLHFGNGTRLTVT.

This clone was seen only a few times. The V call is TRBV4-2, the J call TRBJ2-5; 10 positions agree with TRBD2. Germline CDR1 LGHNA, CDR2 YNFKEQ. The CDR3 covers 14 residues. The V gene end was trimmed by 5 bases and the J gene end by 5 bases; junction bases not matched to a gene: 5. The chain's CDR3 is CASSSGGAGETQYF. The CDR3 DNA reads TGTGCCAGCAGCAGCGGGGGGGCAGGCGAGACCCAGTACTTC.

The J gene is TRBJ1-1, the V gene TRBV29-1; no reliable D call. This CDR3 comprises 11 residues. Trimming took 5 bases from V and 2 from J, leaving 6 bases between them. Germline CDR1 is SQVTM and CDR2 is ANQGSEA. CDR3 protein: CSVKSNTEAFF. CDR3 coding DNA: TGCAGCGTTAAGTCCAACACTGAAGCTTTCTTT.

The chain employs TRBV5-1 and TRBJ1-1, with D maybe TRBD1 (6 bases). In germline, CDR1 is SGHRS, CDR2 YFSETQ. Trimming shortened V by 3 bases and J by 1 base, and 16 bases separated the two germline ends. CDR3 length equals 16 residues. The CDR3 reads CASSWRQGRGNTEAFF. The CDR3 coding sequence is TGCGCCAGCAGCTGGCGGCAGGGGCGGGGGAACACTGAAGCTTTCTTT.